These 21 T cell receptor beta chains originate from one sample sequenced in a study of shared clonotypes between healthy human individuals. Libraries were prepared by immunoSEQ multiplex PCR; TCRdb keeps only in-frame clonotypes and omits some of them. The table lists about 2.4 million clones, roughly 93% of them singletons. The specimen sequenced was naive CD4+ T cells from PBMCs. As for subset: CD45RA+ positively selected. Source of these receptors: a man aged 18 to 30 in good health. Some clones in this sample may be carry-over from other donors' samples.

CDR3 amino acids: CASSPGRKNTEAFF. CDR3 sequence (DNA): TGCGCCAGCAGCCCGGGACGGAAGAACACTGAAGCTTTCTTT. This sequence joins TRBV5-1 and TRBJ1-1; the D gene is possibly TRBD1 (5 bases). The CDR3 covers 14 residues. Per germline, CDR1 SGHRS and CDR2 YFSETQ. The V end was cut by 4 bases, the J end by 1 base, with 11 bases between.

This clone was counted a few times. Other DNA sequences within the sample encode an identical CDR3. The J gene is TRBJ1-1, the V gene TRBV18; a possible D gene is TRBD1 (5 bases). The CDR3 sequence is 13 residues long. CDR1 is KGHSH, CDR2 LQKENI, per germline. V was cut by 3 bases and J by 5 bases, with 10 bases left in between. The CDR3 loop is CASSPDRGTEAFF. The CDR3 DNA follows: TGTGCCAGCTCACCCGATCGGGGGACTGAAGCTTTCTTT.

This clone was seen once. This sequence joins TRBV7-9 and TRBJ2-3; tentative D call: TRBD1 (6 bases). The CDR3 is 17 residues long. With 4 bases removed from V and 3 bases from J, the gap between germline ends came to 20 bases. Germline CDR1 SEHNR, CDR2 FQNEAQ (reference sequence). The CDR3 DNA sequence: TGTGCCAGCAGCTCCCAGGGGCGTAAGGGCGGGACAGATACGCAGTATTTT. Encoded protein: CASSSQGRKGGTDTQYF.

Remarks on this clone: Germline is not matched at one junction end, which may reflect a read error. The chain couples TRBV4-3 to TRBJ2-4; D gene ambiguous. The CDR3 is 13 amino acids. The germline gives CDR1 LGHNA, CDR2 YSLEER. The CDR3 sequence is CASSLTTRSMTNF. As DNA, the CDR3 is TGCGCCAGCAGCCTAACGACACGATCTATGACAAACTTC.

The V gene is TRBV9, the J gene TRBJ2-2, with 8 bases fitting TRBD2. Trimming at V came to 0 bases and at J to 0 bases, leaving 4 bases not matched to a gene. The germline V gene has CDR1 SGDLS and CDR2 YYNGEE. There are 17 residues in the CDR3. Here the CDR3 DNA reads TGTGCCAGCAGCGTAGGTGTTAGCGGGGCGAACACCGGGGAGCTGTTTTTT. It codes for CASSVGVSGANTGELFF.

The table lists this clone with a few counts. The chain carries TRBV19 and TRBJ2-2; possibly TRBD2 for D (5 bases). The germline CDR1 and CDR2 sequences are LNHDA and SQIVND (reference sequence). V was pared by 7 bases and J by 1 base, with 13 bases between. There are 15 residues in the CDR3. CDR3 sequence reads: CASKIVGVNTGELFF. The CDR3 nucleotides read TGTGCCAGTAAGATAGTGGGAGTGAACACCGGGGAGCTGTTTTTT.

A note on this clone: In the same sample, other DNA sequences code for this CDR3. The V and J genes are TRBV29-1 and TRBJ2-1, with D unresolved. The CDR3 is 14 residues long. Germline loops: CDR1 SQVTM, CDR2 ANQGSEA. The V gene lost 1 base and the J gene lost 0 bases, with 7 bases spanning the gap. The DNA of the CDR3 is TGCAGCGTTGAAGGTGTGAGCTCCTACAATGAGCAGTTCTTC. Encoded protein: CSVEGVSSYNEQFF.

The V gene is TRBV4-1, the J gene TRBJ1-6; 7 bases map to TRBD1. V trimming: 1 base; J trimming: 10 bases; junction bases outside the gene matches: 10. Germline V CDR1 and CDR2: MGHRA, YSYEKL. The CDR3 extends over 16 amino acids. The CDR3 is CASSQVSRGVSSPLHF. For the CDR3, the DNA is TGCGCCAGCAGCCAAGTTTCCAGGGGGGTTAGCTCACCCCTCCACTTT.

This rearrangement joins TRBV9 to TRBJ2-7; D gene uncertain. Per the germline V gene, CDR1 is SGDLS and CDR2 is YYNGEE. This CDR3 has 13 residues. Trimming removed 4 bases at V and 0 bases at J, with 8 bases between. CDR3 loop: CASSTDPSYEQYF. The CDR3 region has the DNA TGTGCCAGCAGCACGGACCCCTCCTACGAGCAGTACTTC.

CDR3 in DNA: TGTGCCAGCAGTGAAGCGCTTCTGGCTTCGGATACGCAGTATTTT. Amino acids: CASSEALLASDTQYF. The chain carries TRBV2 and TRBJ2-3; D remains ambiguous. The V gene lost 0 bases and the J gene lost 6 bases, with 13 bases spanning the gap. The CDR3 length is 15 residues. Germline CDR1 SNHLY, CDR2 FYNNEI.

V gene TRBV9 combines with J gene TRBJ2-1; TRBD2 matches 10 bases. CDR3 length: 16 residues. The germline gives CDR1 SGDLS, CDR2 YYNGEE. Trimming at V came to 0 bases and at J to 7 bases, leaving 7 bases not matched to a gene. CDR3 protein: CASSVVALAGVNEQFF. The CDR3, as DNA: TGTGCCAGCAGCGTAGTAGCCCTAGCGGGAGTGAATGAGCAGTTCTTC. The whole variable domain, remainder taken from reference TRBV9 and TRBJ2-1, is DSGVTQTPKHLITATGQRVTLRCSPRSGDLSVYWYQQSLDQGLQFLIQYYNGEERAKGNILERFSAQQFPDLHSELNLSSLELGDSALYFCASSVVALAGVNEQFFGPGTRLTVL.

The J gene is TRBJ2-3, the V gene TRBV5-1; 7 positions agree with TRBD2. Germline CDR1 is SGHRS and CDR2 is YFSETQ. The CDR3 length is 16 residues. J was trimmed by 0 bases and V by 0 bases; bases with no gene match: 4. CDR3 loop: CASSLGELASTDTQYF. The DNA of the CDR3 is TGCGCCAGCAGCTTGGGTGAACTAGCGAGCACAGATACGCAGTATTTT.

Remarks on this clone: This CDR3 is also generated by other DNA sequences in the sample. The DNA for the CDR3 is TGTGCCAGCAGTCCACTGGGGTATGGCTACACCTTC. Translation gives CASSPLGYGYTF. This chain uses TRBV27 with TRBJ1-2; the D is unclear. Trimming took 5 bases from V and 5 from J, leaving 9 bases between them. In germline, CDR1 is MNHEY, CDR2 SMNVEV (reference sequence). This CDR3 has 12 amino acids.

The rearrangement uses TRBV5-6 and TRBJ2-5; no clear D. CDR3 length equals 11 residues. The V end was cut by 3 bases, the J end by 11 bases, with 11 bases between. The germline V gene has CDR1 SGHDT and CDR2 YYEEEE. The CDR3 bases are TGTGCCAGCAGCTCCGGTCGTCAGCAGTACTTC. Translating gives CASSSGRQQYF.

A remark on this clone: Other DNA variants within this sample encode the same CDR3. The chain carries TRBV7-3 and TRBJ2-5, with D possibly TRBD1 on 6 matching bases. The CDR3 contains 15 residues. Trimming left V 1 base short and J 2 bases short, with 11 bases between. Germline loops: CDR1 SGHTA, CDR2 FQGTGA. CDR3 in amino acids: CASSLIPGQQETQYF. DNA of the CDR3: TGTGCCAGCAGCTTAATTCCCGGACAGCAAGAGACCCAGTACTTC. Full variable domain (missing parts from reference TRBV7-3 and TRBJ2-5): GAGVSQTPSNKVTEKGKYVELRCDPISGHTALYWYRQSLGQGPEFLIYFQGTGAADDSGLPNDRFFAVRPEGSVSTLKIQRTERGDSAVYLCASSLIPGQQETQYFGPGTRLLVL.

This chain joins TRBV28 and TRBJ2-7, with D perhaps matching TRBD1 (5 bases). V dropped 2 bases and J dropped 1 base, with 9 bases sitting between them. Germline V gene sequence: CDR1 MDHEN, CDR2 SYDVKM. The CDR3 has 14 residues. This chain's CDR3 is CASSLTTVSYEQYF. The CDR3 nucleotides are TGTGCCAGCAGTTTAACGACAGTTTCCTACGAGCAGTACTTC.

Note on this clone: Distinct nucleotide sequences in the sample also encode this CDR3. The chain couples TRBV11-3 to TRBJ2-2; D is undetermined. The ends were cut back, 0 bases at V and 5 bases at J, with 4 bases in the middle. CDR1 and CDR2 from the germline V gene are SGHNT and YENEEA. The CDR3 consists of 13 residues. The CDR3 is CASSLDLTGELFF. CDR3 DNA: TGTGCCAGCAGCTTAGATTTGACCGGGGAGCTGTTTTTT.

On this clone: The same CDR3 arises from other DNA sequences in this sample as well. V and J are TRBV7-3 and TRBJ2-3; D remains unclear. CDR1 and CDR2 from the germline V gene are SGHTA and FQGTGA. Trimming stripped 5 bases from V and 2 bases from J, with 11 bases between. The CDR3 extends over 14 amino acids. CDR3 residues: CASSPGVNTDTQYF. The CDR3, as DNA: TGTGCCAGCAGCCCCGGCGTTAACACAGATACGCAGTATTTT.

V is TRBV7-9 and J is TRBJ2-2; 12 bases are shared with TRBD1. With V trimmed by 5 bases and J by 7 bases, 14 bases remained unmatched. The CDR3 runs 18 residues. The germline CDR1 and CDR2 sequences are SEHNR and FQNEAQ (reference sequence). CDR3 sequence reads: CASSPLWGQGAQDGELFF. DNA for the CDR3: TGTGCCAGCAGCCCATTATGGGGACAGGGGGCACAGGACGGGGAGCTGTTTTTT. The full variable domain, in which reference TRBV7-9 and TRBJ2-2 provide the parts outside the CDR3, is DTGVSQNPRHKITKRGQNVTFRCDPISEHNRLYWYRQTLGQGPEFLTYFQNEAQLEKSRLLSDRFSAERPKGSFSTLEIQRTEQGDSAMYLCASSPLWGQGAQDGELFFGEGSRLTVL.

This chain connects TRBV28 to TRBJ2-7; 11 positions agree with TRBD2. V shed 10 bases, J shed 1 base, and the junction held 12 bases outside the gene matches. CDR3 length: 16 residues. Germline CDR1 is MDHEN and CDR2 is SYDVKM. CDR3 in amino acids: CATTSASGRPSYEQYF. DNA for the CDR3: TGTGCCACCACCTCGGCTAGCGGGAGGCCGTCCTACGAGCAGTACTTC.

The CDR3 here is CASSWWGFTYEQYF. The CDR3 coding sequence is TGTGCCAGCAGTTGGTGGGGGTTTACCTACGAGCAGTACTTC. This chain joins TRBV28 and TRBJ2-7; D tentatively fits TRBD1 or TRBD2 (5 bases each). The ends were cut back, 4 bases at V and 2 bases at J, with 12 bases in the middle. Germline V gene data show CDR1 as MDHEN and CDR2 as SYDVKM. The CDR3 sequence is 14 residues long.